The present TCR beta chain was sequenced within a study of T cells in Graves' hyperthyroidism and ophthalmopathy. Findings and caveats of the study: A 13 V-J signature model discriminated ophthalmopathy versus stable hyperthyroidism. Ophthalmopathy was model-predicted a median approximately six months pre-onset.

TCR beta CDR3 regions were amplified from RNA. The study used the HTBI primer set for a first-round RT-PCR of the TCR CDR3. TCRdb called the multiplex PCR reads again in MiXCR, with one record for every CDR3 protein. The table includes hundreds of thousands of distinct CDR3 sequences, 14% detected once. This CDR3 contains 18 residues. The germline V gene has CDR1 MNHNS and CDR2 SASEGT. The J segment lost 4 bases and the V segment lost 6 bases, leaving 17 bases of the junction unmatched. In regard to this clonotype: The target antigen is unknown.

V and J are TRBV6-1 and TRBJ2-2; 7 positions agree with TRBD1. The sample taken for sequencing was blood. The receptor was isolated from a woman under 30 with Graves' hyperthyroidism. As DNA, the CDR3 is TGTGCCAGCAGACCCCATATCAGCCGACAGGGCGTCACCGGGGAGCTGTTTTTT. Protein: CASRPHISRQGVTGELFF.